Below are 9 T cell receptor beta chains sequenced from a single sample in a study of blood T cell repertoires in COVID-19. Some clones are missing from TCRdb's copy, which holds only in-frame ones; the method was immunoSEQ multiplex PCR. Of fewer than 150,000 clones in the sample, around 83% were seen once. The material sequenced was peripheral blood. The receptors shown here come from a middle-aged man with acute or convalescent COVID-19.

The J gene is TRBJ2-3, the V gene TRBV6-6; 7 nucleotides agree with TRBD1. Germline V gene data show CDR1 as MNHNY and CDR2 as SVGAGI (reference sequence). J lost 0 bases, V lost 5 bases, and 11 bases had no gene match. The CDR3 is 17 residues long. The CDR3 here is CASSLSLTGLSTDTQYF. In DNA form, the CDR3 reads TGTGCCAGCAGTCTCTCCCTGACAGGGCTTAGCACAGATACGCAGTATTTT.

The chain couples TRBV7-2 to TRBJ2-7; 8 bases match TRBD2. V shed 1 base and J 2 bases; nucleotides not matched to a gene: 4. The CDR3 extends over 15 amino acids. Germline V gene data show CDR1 as SGHTA and CDR2 as FQGNSA. The CDR3 is CASSLVGAGAYEQYF. CDR3 in DNA: TGTGCCAGCAGCTTAGTTGGAGCGGGGGCCTACGAGCAGTACTTC. The whole variable domain, filled in from reference TRBV7-2 and TRBJ2-7, reads GAGVSQSPSNKVTEKGKDVELRCDPISGHTALYWYRQSLGQGLEFLIYFQGNSAPDKSGLPSDRFSAERTGGSVSTLTIQRTQQEDSAVYLCASSLVGAGAYEQYFGPGTRLTVT.

The V call is TRBV29-1, the J call TRBJ2-7; 7 bases map to TRBD1. Germline-derived CDR1 and CDR2 are SQVTM and ANQGSEA. V was clipped by 7 bases and J by 0 bases; unmatched bases: 3. This CDR3 is built from 12 residues. The CDR3 loop reads CSATGNSYEQYF. CDR3 bases: TGCAGCGCGACAGGGAACTCCTACGAGCAGTACTTC.

This clone was detected only once. The rearrangement joins TRBV5-6 to TRBJ1-1, with D maybe TRBD1 (5 bases). Germline-derived CDR1 and CDR2 are SGHDT and YYEEEE. The V and J ends lost 3 bases and 2 bases respectively, with 8 bases between them. This CDR3 has 13 amino acids. The CDR3 DNA reads TGTGCCAGCAGCTGGGGACTTAACACTGAAGCTTTCTTT. Translation: CASSWGLNTEAFF.

Here the CDR3 DNA reads TGTGCTACGACTGTGAGCTCCTACAATGAGCAGTTCTTC. Translated, it gives CATTVSSYNEQFF. This chain connects TRBV7-2 to TRBJ2-1; no definite D call. The CDR3 has 13 amino acids. Germline-derived CDR1 and CDR2 are SGHTA and FQGNSA.

The chain combines TRBV6-5 with TRBJ2-7, with D perhaps matching TRBD1 (5 bases). V was clipped by 6 bases and J by 1 base, with 7 bases between them. CDR1 and CDR2 from the germline V gene are MNHEY and SVGAGI. CDR3 length equals 12 residues. The CDR3 protein is CASRDISYEQYF. Here the CDR3 DNA reads TGTGCCAGCAGGGACATATCCTACGAGCAGTACTTC.

This clone was picked up a small number of times. The V call is TRBV5-4, the J call TRBJ1-5, with D perhaps matching TRBD1 (5 bases). Looked up from germline, CDR1 is SGHNT and CDR2 is YYREEE (reference sequence). The CDR3 extends over 19 amino acids. Trimming shortened V by 4 bases and J by 5 bases, and 28 bases separated the two germline ends. The CDR3 here is CASSDPDPFQGEFHQPQHF. The CDR3 DNA reads TGTGCCAGCAGCGACCCGGACCCGTTTCAGGGTGAGTTCCATCAGCCCCAGCATTTT.

The rearrangement links TRBV27 to TRBJ2-6; no firm D call. CDR3 length equals 15 residues. Germline-derived CDR1 and CDR2 are MNHEY and SMNVEV (reference sequence). V gave up 10 bases and J gave up 2 bases, with 15 bases separating them. CDR3 region: CATAPGTAGANVLTF. Written as DNA, the CDR3 is TGTGCCACCGCCCCGGGTACGGCTGGGGCCAACGTCCTGACTTTC.

The rearrangement links TRBV7-9 to TRBJ1-1; TRBD1 is a possible D gene (6 bases). CDR1 and CDR2 (germline): SEHNR, FQNEAQ (reference sequence). The CDR3 is 18 residues long. V dropped 4 bases and J dropped 1 base, with 22 bases sitting between them. The CDR3 nucleotides read TGTGCCAGCAGCTCGCTGGTAATTAAGGGACAACCGAACACTGAAGCTTTCTTT. Translating gives CASSSLVIKGQPNTEAFF.